These 27 T cell receptor beta chains originate from one sample sequenced in a study of blood T cells in healthy people across ages. A J-beta primer mix and a sample-barcoded 5' primer were used in a second PCR of about 6 to 12 cycles. TCRdb reprocessed the 5' RACE reads via MiXCR and lists one record per CDR3 protein. The sample records about 2 million distinct CDR3 sequences, just under 50% being singletons. What was sequenced was blood. These receptors all come from a woman between 40 and 55 years old in good health.

The rearrangement links TRBV20-1 to TRBJ2-7; D perhaps matches TRBD2 (6 bases). CDR1 DFQATT and CDR2 SNEGSKA come from the germline V gene (reference sequence). CDR3 length equals 14 residues. The ends were cut back, 0 bases at V and 7 bases at J, with 16 bases in the middle. CDR3: CSAREGGEVNEQYF. CDR3 in DNA: TGCAGTGCTAGAGAGGGCGGGGAGGTGAATGAGCAGTACTTC.

This clonotype was seen only once. In DNA form, the CDR3 reads TGTGCCAGCAGTTTGGGACTAGCGGGGGCAACCTACAATGAGCAGTTCTTC. It codes for CASSLGLAGATYNEQFF. This sequence joins TRBV28 and TRBJ2-1; the match to TRBD2 covers 14 bases. The CDR3 spans 17 residues. The J segment lost 2 bases and the V segment lost 3 bases, leaving 3 bases of the junction unmatched. Germline CDR1 reads MDHEN; CDR2 reads SYDVKM.

V gene TRBV4-3 combines with J gene TRBJ2-3, with 9 positions matching TRBD1. CDR3 size: 15 residues. Trimming took 3 bases from V and 1 from J; bases not matched to a gene: 2. Germline-derived CDR1 and CDR2 are LGHNA and YSLEER. Written as DNA, the CDR3 is TGCGCCAGCAGCCACAGACAGGGGGGCACAGATACGCAGTATTTT. This gives the protein CASSHRQGGTDTQYF.

This chain links TRBV5-1 with TRBJ1-4; D is ambiguous. The CDR3 runs to 13 residues. V was cut by 1 base and J by 4 bases, with 5 bases left in between. Per the germline V gene, CDR1 is SGHRS and CDR2 is YFSETQ. The CDR3: CASSLFNNEKLFF. The CDR3 nucleotides are TGCGCCAGCAGCTTGTTTAATAATGAAAAACTGTTTTTT.

On this clonotype: One junction end does not reproduce the germline sequence, and a read error may be involved. J is TRBJ2-1 and V is TRBV29-1; D may be TRBD1 (5 bases). Looked up from germline, CDR1 is SQVTM and CDR2 is ANQGSEA. The CDR3 is made up of 15 amino acids. The CDR3 bases are TGCAGCGTTGAAAGTATTGGACAAGGAAACAATGGGCAGTTCTTC. Encoded protein: CSVESIGQGNNGQFF.

The chain combines TRBV6-6 with TRBJ1-3; maybe TRBD1 (6 bases). The CDR3 has 16 residues. Germline V CDR1 and CDR2: MNHNY, SVGAGI (reference sequence). V gave up 8 bases and J gave up 0 bases, with 17 bases separating them. The CDR3 DNA is TGTGCCAGCGGGACACAGGGAGGACGCTCTGGAAACACCATATATTTT. It is translated as CASGTQGGRSGNTIYF.

The sample holds a few counts of this clonotype. The chain joins TRBV18 to TRBJ1-4; D unclear. Trimming cost V 3 bases and J 7 bases, with 15 bases left between them. The germline V gene has CDR1 KGHSH and CDR2 LQKENI. This CDR3 comprises 15 residues. The CDR3 DNA is TGTGCCAGCTCACCCGGGCCCTTGGCGGGTGAAAAACTGTTTTTT. Its protein product is CASSPGPLAGEKLFF.

This chain uses TRBV27 with TRBJ2-3, with D possibly matching TRBD1 (5 bases). Germline CDR1 MNHEY, CDR2 SMNVEV (reference sequence). This CDR3 comprises 15 residues. V lost 4 bases to trimming and J lost 7 bases, with 18 bases between them. CDR3 residues: CASSSPAGSYNTQYF. CDR3 nucleotides: TGTGCCAGCAGTTCCCCGGCAGGGTCCTATAATACGCAGTATTTT.

CDR3 coding DNA: TGTGCCAGCAGTGAAGTAGGCGGGGGTAATGAGCAGTTCTTC. This codes for CASSEVGGGNEQFF. The chain couples TRBV25-1 to TRBJ2-1, with 7 nucleotides matching TRBD2. The CDR3 spans 14 residues. From germline, CDR1 is MGHDK and CDR2 SYGVNS. V was clipped by 2 bases and J by 7 bases; unmatched bases: 5.

This clonotype has a single count. The V call is TRBV29-1, the J call TRBJ2-5; tentatively, D is TRBD2 (6 bases). The CDR3 totals 13 residues. V gave up 5 bases and J gave up 3 bases, with 13 bases separating them. Germline CDR1 and CDR2: SQVTM and ANQGSEA. CDR3 nucleotides: TGCAGCGTTAGAAGTGGGGGGAAAGAGACCCAGTACTTC. It yields the protein CSVRSGGKETQYF.

The chain couples TRBV12-3 or TRBV12-4 to TRBJ1-5, with no clear D. The CDR3 consists of 16 residues. V was pared by 2 bases and J by 2 bases, with 13 bases between. The CDR3 coding sequence is TGTGCCAGCAGTTTACTCACGGACTCGGGCAATCAGCCCCAGCATTTT. Translating gives CASSLLTDSGNQPQHF.

The chain employs TRBV12-3 or TRBV12-4 and TRBJ1-2, with D perhaps TRBD1 (5 bases). The CDR3 is made up of 11 amino acids. Trimming removed 3 bases from V and 11 bases from J, with 10 bases in between. The CDR3 DNA reads TGTGCCAGCAGTTTCAGGGAGGAATACACCTTC. As protein: CASSFREEYTF.

This sequence joins TRBV20-1 and TRBJ2-7, with TRBD2 as a possible D gene (5 bases). Deletions cut 3 bases from V and 1 base from J, with 16 bases between. This CDR3 region has 15 residues. Per the germline V gene, CDR1 is DFQATT and CDR2 is SNEGSKA (reference sequence). CDR3 DNA sequence: TGCAGTGCTAGTTATAGCGACACGCTGTCCTACGAGCAGTACTTC. Amino acids: CSASYSDTLSYEQYF.

The chain is built from TRBV20-1 and TRBJ1-2; D unclear. V was pared by 6 bases and J by 2 bases, with 13 bases between. There are 13 residues in the CDR3. CDR1 is DFQATT, CDR2 SNEGSKA, per germline (reference sequence). The CDR3 DNA follows: TGCAGTGCCGCCCAGACGGCGAACTATGGCTACACCTTC. Amino acid sequence: CSAAQTANYGYTF.

This clonotype was picked up a small number of times. The V call is TRBV15, the J call TRBJ2-5; D remains ambiguous. TRBJ2-7 matches the DNA end more closely, so the J call is doubtful. The CDR3 contains 11 residues. The germline V gene encodes CDR1 LNHNV and CDR2 YYDKDF (reference sequence). The CDR3 reads CATSITNEQYF. In nucleotides, the CDR3 is TGTGCCACCAGCATTACCAACGAGCAGTACTTC.

Worth noting for this clonotype: A much larger clone sits a single nucleotide away, making a read error possible. The chain links TRBV7-2 to TRBJ2-5; maybe TRBD1 (6 bases). This CDR3 is 16 amino acids long. CDR1 is SGHTA and CDR2 is FQGNSA in the germline V gene. In nucleotides, the CDR3 is TGTGCCAGCAGCTTAACCGGACAGAACTACCAAGCGACCCAGTACTTC. Translating it yields CASSLTGQNYQATQYF.

V is TRBV29-1 and J is TRBJ2-2, with TRBD2 as a possible D gene (5 bases). Per germline, CDR1 SQVTM and CDR2 ANQGSEA. The CDR3 is 12 residues long. The ends were cut back, 5 bases at V and 6 bases at J, with 10 bases in the middle. The CDR3 region is CSVWAGAGELFF. For the CDR3, the DNA is TGCAGCGTTTGGGCCGGGGCCGGGGAGCTGTTTTTT.

V is TRBV29-1 and J is TRBJ2-1; D might be TRBD1 (6 bases). V lost 2 bases and J lost 1, with 12 bases in between. The V gene's germline CDR1 is SQVTM and CDR2 ANQGSEA. The CDR3 length is 15 residues. CDR3 bases: TGCAGCGTTGAAATGGACAGCCTATCCTACAATGAGCAGTTCTTC. It is translated as CSVEMDSLSYNEQFF.

This clonotype was observed a handful of times. J is TRBJ2-5 and V is TRBV28; D remains ambiguous. Per the germline V gene, CDR1 is MDHEN and CDR2 is SYDVKM. With 7 bases removed from V and 3 bases from J, the gap between germline ends came to 12 bases. CDR3 length: 13 amino acids. CDR3 bases: TGTGCCAGCATAAGTTCAGGAGAAGAGACCCAGTACTTC. Its protein is CASISSGEETQYF.

This clonotype was detected a few times. The V call is TRBV4-2, the J call TRBJ2-6, with 8 bases that match TRBD1. Germline trimming cut 1 base from V and 0 bases from J; bases unmatched to any gene: 5. CDR1 LGHNA and CDR2 YNFKEQ come from the germline V gene. The CDR3 length is 18 residues. CDR3 sequence: CASSQGGQGSSGANVLTF. The CDR3, as DNA: TGTGCCAGCAGCCAAGGTGGACAGGGTTCCTCTGGGGCCAACGTCCTGACTTTC.

CDR3 residues: CSALAGTSSYNEQFF. The CDR3 DNA follows: TGCAGTGCTTTGGCCGGGACTAGCTCCTACAATGAGCAGTTCTTC. The chain is built from TRBV20-1 and TRBJ2-1, with 8 bases that match TRBD2. The CDR3 has 15 amino acids. The germline V gene has CDR1 DFQATT and CDR2 SNEGSKA (reference sequence). V was clipped by 5 bases and J by 0 bases; unmatched bases: 6.

V is TRBV20-1 and J is TRBJ2-7; D gene ambiguous. Between the trimmed V and J ends, which lost 0 bases and 5 bases, there was a span of 14 bases. Germline lookup yields CDR1 DFQATT and CDR2 SNEGSKA (reference sequence). CDR3 length equals 14 residues. The CDR3 region has the DNA TGCAGTGCTAGAGAGTTGGTGGGAAAGGACGAGCAGTACTTC. Protein product: CSARELVGKDEQYF.

V and J are TRBV4-3 and TRBJ2-1; TRBD1 matches 7 bases. Germline V gives CDR1 LGHNA, CDR2 YSLEER. CDR3 length: 14 residues. The junction had 8 bases not matched to a gene; V was cut back by 2 bases and J by 10 bases. The CDR3 region is CASSQLTGANEQFF. In DNA, the CDR3 is TGCGCCAGCAGCCAACTTACAGGGGCCAACGAGCAGTTCTTC.

The rearrangement joins TRBV10-3 to TRBJ2-1; D is undetermined. CDR3 length: 17 amino acids. Germline loops: CDR1 ENHRY, CDR2 SYGVKD. Trimming took off 0 bases at V and 2 bases at J, with 14 bases between the two ends. The CDR3 DNA is TGTGCCATCAGTGAGTCGGTGGTGTTCCAGCCCTACAATGAGCAGTTCTTC. Translation: CAISESVVFQPYNEQFF.

The chain uses TRBV20-1 and TRBJ1-2; the D is unclear. This CDR3 has 14 residues. Trimming shortened V by 1 base and J by 0 bases, and 9 bases separated the two germline ends. From germline, CDR1 is DFQATT and CDR2 SNEGSKA (reference sequence). CDR3 in DNA: TGCAGTGCTAGAGTCGACTGGCCTAACTATGGCTACACCTTC. The encoded protein is CSARVDWPNYGYTF.

The V call is TRBV6-6, the J call TRBJ1-5; no reliable D call. V lost 5 bases, J lost 3 bases, and 11 bases lay in between. The CDR3 is 14 amino acids. The germline V gene encodes CDR1 MNHNY and CDR2 SVGAGI (reference sequence). CDR3 in amino acids: CASSDRSVNQPQHF. CDR3 bases: TGTGCCAGCAGTGACCGATCAGTCAATCAGCCCCAGCATTTT.

CDR3 protein: CASSLAPAGRETQYF. The CDR3 DNA is TGTGCCAGCAGCTTAGCGCCGGCAGGTCGGGAGACCCAGTACTTC. The V call is TRBV7-6, the J call TRBJ2-5; no clear D. CDR1 and CDR2 (germline): SGHVS, FNYEAQ. CDR3 size: 15 residues. The V end was cut by 0 bases, the J end by 5 bases, with 13 bases between.